This T cell receptor beta chain stems from a study of blood T cell repertoires in COVID-19. This clone was seen a single time. Clones were read by immunoSEQ multiplex PCR, and TCRdb kept only the in-frame ones, dropping some. The sample shows more than 300,000 clones, 70% to 90% of them seen only once. Trimming took 2 bases from V and 6 from J, leaving 20 bases between them. Germline V gene sequence: CDR1 MNHEY, CDR2 SMNVEV (reference sequence). The CDR3 is 18 amino acids. The sequencing sample was made of PBMCs or T cells enriched from blood (not recorded which). This TCR came from a woman aged 18-29 years who had recovered from COVID-19. The chain combines TRBV27 with TRBJ1-6; no clear D. CDR3 region: CASSLGPRIRKTNSPLHF. CDR3 nucleotide sequence: TGTGCCAGCAGTTTAGGCCCCCGAATCAGAAAAACTAATTCACCCCTCCACTTT.